This T cell receptor beta chain was sequenced for a study of cytomegalovirus exposure and HLA in healthy donors. General observations from the study: The only immune exposure information that was available was CMV serostatus.

PCR involved 60 Vbeta and 13 Jbeta primers. Generated by immunoSEQ multiplex PCR, the TCRdb table keeps only in-frame clones and is missing some. The data show about 120,000 clones, 77% seen once. About this clone itself: No antigen is known for it.

V lost 7 bases, J lost 1 base, and 9 bases stayed unmatched. There are 16 residues in the CDR3. In germline, CDR1 is SQVTM, CDR2 ANQGSEA. The donors (healthy individuals) were bone marrow donors. The source is a man aged 40-49 years in good health and CMV-seropositive. This sequence joins TRBV29-1 and TRBJ2-1; 11 positions match TRBD2. The source material was PBMCs. The CDR3 here is CSAALAGGRSYNEQFF. For the CDR3, the DNA is TGCAGCGCGGCTCTAGCGGGGGGTAGGTCCTACAATGAGCAGTTCTTC.